Below, 16 T cell receptor beta chains from the same sample are listed, as sequenced in a study of tissue T cells after allogeneic stem cell transplantation. Sequenced by immunoSEQ multiplex PCR; TCRdb stores in-frame clones only, minus some. In the table there are fewer than 30,000 clones, around four fifths of which are singletons. The sample consisted of tissue from the ileum, taken at autopsy. The source of these receptors is a female donor of 60 years or more with lung cancer.

The gene calls are TRBV19 and TRBJ2-1; a possible D gene is TRBD1 (6 bases). V gave up 5 bases and J gave up 0 bases, with 8 bases separating them. Per the germline V gene, CDR1 is LNHDA and CDR2 is SQIVND (reference sequence). The CDR3 is made up of 14 amino acids. This CDR3 is CASSDRSSYNEQFF. Here the CDR3 DNA reads TGTGCCAGTAGTGACAGGTCCTCCTACAATGAGCAGTTCTTC.

The J gene is TRBJ2-1, the V gene TRBV12-3 or TRBV12-4; D unresolved. Trimming pared 5 bases from V and 9 bases from J, leaving 8 bases between. This CDR3 region has 11 residues. DNA of the CDR3: TGTGCCAGCAGTACCCCTCTTGAGCAGTTCTTC. This sequence encodes CASSTPLEQFF.

This clone was seen a handful of times. The V call is TRBV5-1, the J call TRBJ1-6, with unresolved D. Germline V lookup: CDR1 SGHRS, CDR2 YFSETQ. The V gene lost 4 bases and the J gene lost 5 bases, with 7 bases spanning the gap. CDR3 length: 13 residues. CDR3 DNA: TGCGCCAGCAGCCCCGGAGATAATTCACCCCTCCACTTT. It codes for CASSPGDNSPLHF. The whole variable domain, filled in from reference TRBV5-1 and TRBJ1-6, reads KAGVTQTPRYLIKTRGQQVTLSCSPISGHRSVSWYQQTPGQGLQFLFEYFSETQRNKGNFPGRFSGRQFSNSRSEMNVSTLELGDSALYLCASSPGDNSPLHFGNGTRLTVT.

V is TRBV6-5 and J is TRBJ1-3, with D possibly being TRBD1 (6 bases). The V end was cut by 6 bases, the J end by 2 bases, with 11 bases between. Germline V gene data show CDR1 as MNHEY and CDR2 as SVGAGI. The CDR3 loop spans 14 amino acids. CDR3 bases: TGTGCCAGCAGGACGGACAGCGCTGGAAACACCATATATTTT. Its translation: CASRTDSAGNTIYF.

J is TRBJ1-5 and V is TRBV12-5; 12 positions agree with TRBD1. The CDR3 sequence is 18 residues long. Germline CDR1 reads LGHNT; CDR2 reads FRNRAP. V was clipped by 4 bases and J by 0 bases; unmatched bases: 7. Here the CDR3 reads CASGWGDRGLNSNQPQHF. The CDR3 DNA is TGTGCTAGTGGTTGGGGGGACAGGGGGCTAAATAGCAATCAGCCCCAGCATTTT.

V gene TRBV19 combines with J gene TRBJ1-2; TRBD1 matches 8 bases. The CDR3 runs 14 residues. The germline gives CDR1 LNHDA, CDR2 SQIVND (reference sequence). V lost 6 bases to trimming and J lost 4 bases; unmatched junction nucleotides: 7. Here the CDR3 reads CASSDRGDSYGYTF. The CDR3 DNA follows: TGTGCCAGTAGCGACAGGGGCGATAGCTATGGCTACACCTTC.

This clone was observed a few times. The sample contains more than one DNA sequence encoding this CDR3. The V gene is TRBV7-2, the J gene TRBJ1-4, with D maybe TRBD1 (5 bases). Per germline, CDR1 SGHTA and CDR2 FQGNSA. The CDR3 length is 15 residues. Trimming shortened V by 2 bases and J by 8 bases, and 15 bases separated the two germline ends. Here the CDR3 DNA reads TGTGCCAGCAGCTTAAGCCAGGGTGGAAACGAAAAACTGTTTTTT. Amino acids: CASSLSQGGNEKLFF.

The V and J genes are TRBV10-3 and TRBJ2-1; D call uncertain. This CDR3 contains 13 residues. The germline V gene has CDR1 ENHRY and CDR2 SYGVKD. The V end lost 4 bases, the J end lost 8 bases, and 12 bases lay between the germline ends. The CDR3 bases are TGTGCCATCAGTGTGGATACGCGGTATGAGCAGTTCTTC. It is translated as CAISVDTRYEQFF.

The chain is built from TRBV5-1 and TRBJ2-3; 11 bases line up with TRBD2. Germline values: CDR1 SGHRS, CDR2 YFSETQ. V shed 0 bases, J shed 2 bases, and the junction held 5 bases outside the gene matches. The CDR3 spans 17 residues. The CDR3 bases are TGCGCCAGCAGCTTGGGGCTAGCGGGAGGTAACACAGATACGCAGTATTTT. It is translated as CASSLGLAGGNTDTQYF.

This chain connects TRBV2 to TRBJ1-1, with D unclear. The CDR3 runs 12 residues. V was shortened by 4 bases and J by 7 bases, with 10 bases between the two germline ends. Germline CDR1 and CDR2: SNHLY and FYNNEI. CDR3 residues: CASSASGIEAFF. The CDR3 region has the DNA TGTGCCAGCAGTGCATCGGGGATTGAAGCTTTCTTT.

This clone was counted a few times. The CDR3 DNA follows: TGTGCCAGCAGACCGGGGGCATATAGCAATCAGCCCCAGCATTTT. This encodes CASRPGAYSNQPQHF. The rearrangement joins TRBV6-5 to TRBJ1-5; perhaps TRBD1 as D (6 bases). The CDR3 length is 15 residues. Per germline, CDR1 MNHEY and CDR2 SVGAGI. The V gene lost 6 bases and the J gene lost 0 bases, with 12 bases spanning the gap.

The chain has TRBV3-1 (or the pseudogene TRBV3-2) and TRBJ1-2; D is possibly TRBD1 (5 bases). V was trimmed by 1 base and J by 7 bases, leaving 16 bases between them. The germline V gene has CDR1 LGHDT and CDR2 YNNKEL (reference sequence). This CDR3 comprises 15 residues. The CDR3 loop is CASSQGSGRGAGYTF. The CDR3, as DNA: TGTGCCAGCAGCCAAGGGTCAGGGCGTGGTGCTGGCTACACCTTC.

This clone was counted between two and nine times. The rearrangement uses TRBV29-1 and TRBJ1-1, with unresolved D. CDR1 SQVTM and CDR2 ANQGSEA come from the germline V gene. The V and J ends lost 7 bases and 2 bases respectively, with 8 bases between them. The CDR3 spans 11 residues. CDR3: CSGEFNTEAFF. CDR3 in DNA: TGCAGCGGTGAGTTTAACACTGAAGCTTTCTTT.

The chain carries TRBV15 and TRBJ2-1; D is perhaps TRBD1 or TRBD2 (7 bases each). This CDR3 is 15 amino acids long. Germline CDR1 reads LNHNV; CDR2 reads YYDKDF (reference sequence). Trimming took 3 bases from V and 4 from J, leaving 13 bases between them. The CDR3 here is CATSSGTAGYNEQFF. In DNA form, the CDR3 reads TGTGCCACCAGCAGCGGGACAGCGGGGTACAATGAGCAGTTCTTC.

The genes are TRBV9 and TRBJ2-2; a weak D match, TRBD2 (7 bases). Germline CDR1 is SGDLS and CDR2 is YYNGEE. CDR3 length: 15 residues. V gave up 9 bases and J gave up 3 bases, with 18 bases separating them. The CDR3 nucleotides read TGTGCCACCGGGGGGCTAGCGGACTACACCGGGGAGCTGTTTTTT. Residues: CATGGLADYTGELFF.

This chain's CDR3 is CASSLTGGRGEQFF. CDR3 in DNA: TGTGCCAGCAGCTTAACGGGAGGGCGGGGTGAGCAGTTCTTC. The chain couples TRBV11-3 to TRBJ2-1, with 8 bases that match TRBD2. This CDR3 has 14 amino acids. CDR1 SGHNT and CDR2 YENEEA come from the germline V gene. Losses at the gene ends were 2 bases for V and 9 bases for J; bases not matched to a gene: 6.